This T cell receptor (beta chain) was profiled in a study of T-cell reconstitution after alpha-beta-depleted transplantation in children (TCRdb year 2016). Describing the broader study: Using TCR repertoire profiling, the study quantitatively followed how T-cell immune reconstitution unfolded in children after TCRalphabeta/CD19-depleted allogeneic hematopoietic cell transplantation. The study at large found these results: Apparently early alphabetaT-cell count recovery about two months after transplant reportedly relied on only several hundred rapidly expanded clones derived from non-depleted graft cells. Hyperexpanded clone frequencies declined over subsequent months; after one year, T-cell counts and TCRbeta diversity were mostly attributed to newly produced T cells. In some patients, high TCRbeta diversity at day 60 was attributed to recipient T cells and intrathymic progenitors that had survived conditioning.

Interpreted using the paper, the treatment or condition label stands for: allogeneic hematopoietic cell transplantation with graft depleted of TCRalphabeta T cells and CD19 B cells. The transplant recipients were children given TCRalphabeta/CD19-depleted allogeneic hematopoietic cell grafts. Concerning this clonotype itself: Its recognized antigen is unknown. The junction does not match germline at one end; this may be a read error.

According to the germline V gene, CDR1 reads SNHLY and CDR2 reads FYNNEI. Including cysteine and phenylalanine, the CDR3 has 11 amino acids. Just CDR3 DNA is preserved here, 33 bases in frame from base 1. The library was built by means of PCR. Sequencing was carried out with an Illumina HiSeq 2500. To normalize quantification of the TCRbeta repertoire, the TCR libraries were built with molecular barcoding that relied on unique molecular identifiers. TCRdb passed the public sequencing reads through fastp at Q25 and MiXCR, retaining productive beta sequences. Each entry is one CDR3 protein sequence, shown with its most common DNA and genes. Here the sample has around 250,000 distinct CDR3 sequences; roughly a quarter occur a single time. The ten top clones hold roughly 2.7% of the sample.

The chain links TRBV2 with TRBJ2-1; there is no confident call for the D gene. The sequences come from PBMCs, collected before TCRalphabeta/CD19-depleted stem cell transplant. This receptor was identified in a girl aged 2-9 years with Fanconi anemia, due to receive a stem cell transplant. The CDR3 in this case is CAGSPYNEQFF. The sequence in DNA is TGTGCCGGCAGTCCCTACAATGAGCAGTTCTTC.